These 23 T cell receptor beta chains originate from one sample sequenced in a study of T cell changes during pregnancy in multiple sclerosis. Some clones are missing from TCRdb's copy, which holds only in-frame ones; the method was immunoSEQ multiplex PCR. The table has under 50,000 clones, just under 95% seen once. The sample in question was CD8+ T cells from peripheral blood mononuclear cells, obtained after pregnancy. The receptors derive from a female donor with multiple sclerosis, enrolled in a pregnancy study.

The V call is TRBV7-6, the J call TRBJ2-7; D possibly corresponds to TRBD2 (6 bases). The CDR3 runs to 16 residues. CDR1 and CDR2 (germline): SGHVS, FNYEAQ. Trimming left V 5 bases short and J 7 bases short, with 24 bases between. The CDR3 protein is CASSPSSGTAWGEQYF. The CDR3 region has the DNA TGTGCCAGCAGCCCCTCCTCCGGGACTGCGTGGGGGGAGCAGTACTTC.

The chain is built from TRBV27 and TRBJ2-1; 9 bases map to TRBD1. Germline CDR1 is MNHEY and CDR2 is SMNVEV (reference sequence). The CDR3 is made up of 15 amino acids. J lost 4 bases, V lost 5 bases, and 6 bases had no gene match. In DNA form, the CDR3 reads TGTGCCAGCAGTCACGGGACAGGGAGATACAATGAGCAGTTCTTC. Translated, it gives CASSHGTGRYNEQFF.

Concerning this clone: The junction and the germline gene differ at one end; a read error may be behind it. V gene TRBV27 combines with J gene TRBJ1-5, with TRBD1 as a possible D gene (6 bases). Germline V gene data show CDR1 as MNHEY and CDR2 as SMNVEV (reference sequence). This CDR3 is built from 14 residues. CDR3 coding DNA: TGTGCCAGCAGTCCCAGGGGTAGCGATCAGCCCCAGCATTTT. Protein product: CASSPRGSDQPQHF.

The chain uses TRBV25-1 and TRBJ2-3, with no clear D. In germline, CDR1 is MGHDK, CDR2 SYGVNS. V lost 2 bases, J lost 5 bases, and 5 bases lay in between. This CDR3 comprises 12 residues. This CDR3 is CASSEGRDTQYF. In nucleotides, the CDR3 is TGTGCCAGCAGTGAAGGGCGAGATACGCAGTATTTT.

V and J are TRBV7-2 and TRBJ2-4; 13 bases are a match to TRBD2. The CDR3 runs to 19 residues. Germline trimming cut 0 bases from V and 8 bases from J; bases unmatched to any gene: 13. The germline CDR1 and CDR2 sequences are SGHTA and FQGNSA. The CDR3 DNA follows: TGTGCCAGCAGCTTAGCGCGTATGGGGACTAGCGGGATGGGGGACATTCAGTACTTC. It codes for CASSLARMGTSGMGDIQYF.

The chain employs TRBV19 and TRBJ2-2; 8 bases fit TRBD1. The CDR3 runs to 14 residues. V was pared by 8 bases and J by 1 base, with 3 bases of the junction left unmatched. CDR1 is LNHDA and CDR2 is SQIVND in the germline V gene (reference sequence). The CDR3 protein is CASLGQGNTGELFF. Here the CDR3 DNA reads TGTGCCAGTCTAGGACAGGGGAACACCGGGGAGCTGTTTTTT.

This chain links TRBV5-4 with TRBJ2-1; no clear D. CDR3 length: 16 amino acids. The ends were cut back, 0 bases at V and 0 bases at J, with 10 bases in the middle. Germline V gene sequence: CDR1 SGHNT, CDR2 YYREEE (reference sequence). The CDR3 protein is CASSLALWSSYNEQFF. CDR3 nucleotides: TGTGCCAGCAGCTTGGCCTTGTGGAGCTCCTACAATGAGCAGTTCTTC.

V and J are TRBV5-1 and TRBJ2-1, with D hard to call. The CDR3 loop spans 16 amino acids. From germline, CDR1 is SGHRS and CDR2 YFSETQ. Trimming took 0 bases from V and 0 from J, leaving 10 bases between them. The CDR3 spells CASSLVVTNSYNEQFF. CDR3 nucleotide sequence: TGCGCCAGCAGCTTGGTTGTGACAAACTCCTACAATGAGCAGTTCTTC.

Here the CDR3 DNA reads TGTGCCAGCAGCGGAGGCGGGGTCCCGAACACCGGGGAGCTGTTTTTT. It specifies CASSGGGVPNTGELFF. This chain connects TRBV11-2 to TRBJ2-2, with a weak D call TRBD2 (6 bases). The germline V and J ends were trimmed by 5 bases and 0 bases, with 13 bases remaining between them. The CDR3 totals 16 residues. CDR1 and CDR2 from the germline V gene are SGHAT and FQNNGV. The complete variable domain, with remaining parts taken from reference TRBV11-2 and TRBJ2-2, reads EAGVAQSPRYKIIEKRQSVAFWCNPISGHATLYWYQQILGQGPKLLIQFQNNGVVDDSQLPKDRFSAERLKGVDSTLKIQPAKLEDSAVYLCASSGGGVPNTGELFFGEGSRLTVL.

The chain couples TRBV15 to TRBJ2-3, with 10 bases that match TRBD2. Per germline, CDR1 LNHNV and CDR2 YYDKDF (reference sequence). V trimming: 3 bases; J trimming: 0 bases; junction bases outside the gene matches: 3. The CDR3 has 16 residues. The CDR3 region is CATSSTSGDSTDTQYF. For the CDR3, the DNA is TGTGCCACCAGCAGTACTAGCGGGGATAGCACAGATACGCAGTATTTT.

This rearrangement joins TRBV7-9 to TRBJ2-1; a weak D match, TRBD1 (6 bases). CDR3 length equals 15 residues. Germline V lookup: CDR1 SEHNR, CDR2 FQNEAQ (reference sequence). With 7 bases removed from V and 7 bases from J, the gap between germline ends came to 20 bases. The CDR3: CASTPGQRGFNEQFF. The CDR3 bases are TGTGCCAGCACCCCTGGACAGCGAGGCTTTAATGAGCAGTTCTTC. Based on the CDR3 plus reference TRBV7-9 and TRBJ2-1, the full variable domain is DTGVSQNPRHKITKRGQNVTFRCDPISEHNRLYWYRQTLGQGPEFLTYFQNEAQLEKSRLLSDRFSAERPKGSFSTLEIQRTEQGDSAMYLCASTPGQRGFNEQFFGPGTRLTVL.

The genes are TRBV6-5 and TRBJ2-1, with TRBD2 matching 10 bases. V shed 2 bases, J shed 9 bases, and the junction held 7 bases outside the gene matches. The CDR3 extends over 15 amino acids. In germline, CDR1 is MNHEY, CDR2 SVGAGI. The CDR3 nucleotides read TGTGCCAGCAGTTACCGAGCGGGAGGGCCGGTTGAGCAGTTCTTC. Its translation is CASSYRAGGPVEQFF.

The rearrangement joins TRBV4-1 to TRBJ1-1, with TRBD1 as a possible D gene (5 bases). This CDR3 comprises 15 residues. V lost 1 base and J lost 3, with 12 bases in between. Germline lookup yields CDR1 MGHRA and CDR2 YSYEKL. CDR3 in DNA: TGCGCCAGCAGCCAAGGACAGTTTTCGGACACTGAAGCTTTCTTT. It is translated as CASSQGQFSDTEAFF.

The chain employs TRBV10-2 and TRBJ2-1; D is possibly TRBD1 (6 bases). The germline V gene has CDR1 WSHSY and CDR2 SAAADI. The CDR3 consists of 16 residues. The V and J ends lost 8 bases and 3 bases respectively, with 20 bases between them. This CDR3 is CASLWGKGTIYNEQFF. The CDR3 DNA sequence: TGCGCCAGCCTGTGGGGCAAGGGGACAATCTACAATGAGCAGTTCTTC.

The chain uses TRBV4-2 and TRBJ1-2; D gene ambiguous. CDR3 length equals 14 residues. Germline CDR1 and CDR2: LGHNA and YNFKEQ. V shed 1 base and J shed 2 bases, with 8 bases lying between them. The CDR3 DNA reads TGTGCCAGCAGCCAAGGGGAGGGAAACTATGGCTACACCTTC. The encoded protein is CASSQGEGNYGYTF.

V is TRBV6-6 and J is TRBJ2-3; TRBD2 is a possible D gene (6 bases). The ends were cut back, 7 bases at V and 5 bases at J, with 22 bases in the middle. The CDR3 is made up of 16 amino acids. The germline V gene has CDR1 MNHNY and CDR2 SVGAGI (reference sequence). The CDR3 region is CASNPSLRESGDTQYF. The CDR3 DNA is TGTGCCAGCAACCCCTCATTACGGGAGTCGGGAGATACGCAGTATTTT.

The CDR3 coding sequence is TGTGCCAGCAGCTTTTCGGGTGGGGGGGATGAGCAGTTCTTC. Translating gives CASSFSGGGDEQFF. This chain uses TRBV11-2 with TRBJ2-1, with 7 positions matching TRBD2. The ends lost 3 bases at V and 8 bases at J; junction bases unmatched: 7. This CDR3 comprises 14 residues. Germline CDR1 is SGHAT and CDR2 is FQNNGV.

Written as DNA, the CDR3 is TGTGCCACCCGTGGGACAGGCCTAAGGGGAAATCAGCCCCAGCATTTT. The encoded protein is CATRGTGLRGNQPQHF. This chain joins TRBV15 and TRBJ1-5; TRBD1 matches 8 bases. The CDR3 contains 16 residues. Looked up from germline, CDR1 is LNHNV and CDR2 is YYDKDF (reference sequence). The trim removed 8 bases at V and 4 bases at J, leaving 13 bases unmatched.

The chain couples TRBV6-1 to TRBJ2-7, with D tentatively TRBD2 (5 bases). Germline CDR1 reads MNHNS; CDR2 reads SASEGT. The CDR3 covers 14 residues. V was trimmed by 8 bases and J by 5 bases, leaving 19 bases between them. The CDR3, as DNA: TGTGCCAGCCGGACGGCACCCGGGGTCGACGAGCAGTACTTC. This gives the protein CASRTAPGVDEQYF.

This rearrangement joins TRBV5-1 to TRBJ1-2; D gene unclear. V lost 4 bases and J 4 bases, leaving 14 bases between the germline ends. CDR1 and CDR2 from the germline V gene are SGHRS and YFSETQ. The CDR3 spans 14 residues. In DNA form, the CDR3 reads TGCGCCAGCAGCCCCTCCGGGGAGGGCTATGGCTACACCTTC. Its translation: CASSPSGEGYGYTF.

CDR3 sequence (DNA): TGTGCCAGCAGCTTGGCCGGGAATCCTCCCATGAACACTGAAGCTTTCTTT. Translation: CASSLAGNPPMNTEAFF. The gene calls are TRBV5-5 and TRBJ1-1; D uncertain. Per the germline V gene, CDR1 is SGHKS and CDR2 is YYEKEE (reference sequence). The CDR3 covers 17 residues. Trimming removed 0 bases at V and 0 bases at J, with 15 bases between. Variable domain in full (rest from reference TRBV5-5 and TRBJ1-1): DAGVTQSPTHLIKTRGQQVTLRCSPISGHKSVSWYQQVLGQGPQFIFQYYEKEERGRGNFPDRFSARQFPNYSSELNVNALLLGDSALYLCASSLAGNPPMNTEAFFGQGTRLTVV.

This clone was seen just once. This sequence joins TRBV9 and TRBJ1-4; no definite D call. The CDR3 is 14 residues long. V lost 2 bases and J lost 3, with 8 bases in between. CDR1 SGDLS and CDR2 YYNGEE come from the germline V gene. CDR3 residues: CASSVSGANEKLFF. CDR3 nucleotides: TGTGCCAGCAGCGTTTCCGGGGCTAATGAAAAACTGTTTTTT.

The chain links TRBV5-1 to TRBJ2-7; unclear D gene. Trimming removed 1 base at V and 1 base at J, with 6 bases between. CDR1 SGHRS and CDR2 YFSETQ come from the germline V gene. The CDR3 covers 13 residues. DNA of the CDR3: TGCGCCAGCAGCTTGACAGTTTCCTACGAGCAGTACTTC. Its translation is CASSLTVSYEQYF.